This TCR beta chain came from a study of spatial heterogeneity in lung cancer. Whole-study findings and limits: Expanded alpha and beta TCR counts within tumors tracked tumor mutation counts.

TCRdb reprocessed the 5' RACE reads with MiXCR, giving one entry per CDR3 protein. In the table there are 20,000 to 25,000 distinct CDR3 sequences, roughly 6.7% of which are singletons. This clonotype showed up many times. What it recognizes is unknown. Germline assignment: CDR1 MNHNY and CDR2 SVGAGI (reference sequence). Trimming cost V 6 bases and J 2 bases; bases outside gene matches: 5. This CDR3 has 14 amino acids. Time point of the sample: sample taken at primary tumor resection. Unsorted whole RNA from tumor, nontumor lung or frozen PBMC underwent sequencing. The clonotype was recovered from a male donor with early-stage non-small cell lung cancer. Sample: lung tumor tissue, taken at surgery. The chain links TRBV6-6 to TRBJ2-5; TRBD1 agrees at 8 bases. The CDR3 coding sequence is TGTGCCAGCAGCACAGGGGGAGCGCAAGAGACCCAGTACTTC. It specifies CASSTGGAQETQYF.